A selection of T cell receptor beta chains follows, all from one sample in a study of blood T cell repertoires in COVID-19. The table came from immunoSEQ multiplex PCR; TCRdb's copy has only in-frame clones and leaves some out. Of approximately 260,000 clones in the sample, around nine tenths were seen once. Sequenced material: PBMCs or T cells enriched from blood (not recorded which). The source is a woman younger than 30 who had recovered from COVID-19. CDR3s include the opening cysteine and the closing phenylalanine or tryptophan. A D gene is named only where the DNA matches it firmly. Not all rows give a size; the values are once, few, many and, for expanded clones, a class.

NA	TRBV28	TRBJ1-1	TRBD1	CASSHMWPKGQANLEAFF	TGTGCCAGCAGTCATATGTGGCCGAAGGGACAGGCGAATCTCGAAGCTTTCTTT
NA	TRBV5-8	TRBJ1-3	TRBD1	CASSLAGGRNTIYF	TGTGCCAGCAGCTTGGCAGGGGGCCGAAACACCATATATTTT
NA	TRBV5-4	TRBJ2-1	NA	CASSLIGDNEQFF	TGTGCCAGCAGCTTGATTGGAGACAATGAGCAGTTCTTC
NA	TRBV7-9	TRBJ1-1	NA	CASSLVSAGNTEAFF	TGTGCCAGCAGCTTAGTGAGCGCGGGGAACACTGAAGCTTTCTTT
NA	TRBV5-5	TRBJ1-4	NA	CASSHRQHPNEKLFF	TGTGCCAGCAGTCACAGACAGCATCCTAATGAAAAACTGTTTTTT
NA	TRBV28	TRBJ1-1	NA	CASSFRSLIMNTEAFF	TGTGCCAGCAGTTTCCGGAGCCTGATAATGAACACTGAAGCTTTCTTT
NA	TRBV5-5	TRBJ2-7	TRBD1	CASSLPGTGYYEQYF	TGTGCCAGCAGCTTACCCGGGACAGGGTACTACGAGCAGTACTTC
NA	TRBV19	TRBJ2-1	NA	CASSREREEQFF	TGTGCCAGTAGCCGTGAGAGGGAGGAGCAGTTCTTC
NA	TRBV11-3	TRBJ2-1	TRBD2	CASSRGTSGRIDEQFF	TGTGCCAGCAGCCGAGGGACTAGCGGGAGAATTGATGAGCAGTTCTTC
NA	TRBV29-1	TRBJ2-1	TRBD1	CSVSLGQGGNEQFF	TGCAGCGTCTCTCTGGGACAGGGAGGAAATGAGCAGTTCTTC
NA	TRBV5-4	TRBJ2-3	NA	CASSRDMTSTDTQYF	TGTGCCAGCAGCCGGGACATGACTAGCACAGATACGCAGTATTTT
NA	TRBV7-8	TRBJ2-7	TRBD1	CASSLDRGHEQYF	TGTGCCAGCAGCTTAGACAGGGGGCACGAGCAGTACTTC
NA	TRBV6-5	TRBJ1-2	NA	CASSRDLISAYGYTF	TGTGCCAGCAGTCGCGATCTGATCTCCGCGTATGGCTACACCTTC
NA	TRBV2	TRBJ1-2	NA	CASSEGQGGGYTF	TGTGCCAGCAGCGAGGGGCAGGGAGGAGGCTACACCTTC
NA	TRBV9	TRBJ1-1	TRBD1	CASSPWTGGDTEAFF	TGTGCCAGCAGCCCCTGGACAGGGGGCGACACTGAAGCTTTCTTT
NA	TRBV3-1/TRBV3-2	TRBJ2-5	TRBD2	CASSRLAGVLGETQYF	TGTGCCAGCAGCCGTCTAGCGGGGGTACTCGGAGAGACCCAGTACTTC
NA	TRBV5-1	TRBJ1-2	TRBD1	CASSLTGEYGYTF	TGCGCCAGCAGCCTGACAGGGGAATATGGCTACACCTTC
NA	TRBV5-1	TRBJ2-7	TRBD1	CASSKGQGGGDEQYF	TGCGCCAGCAGCAAGGGACAGGGGGGCGGCGACGAGCAGTACTTC
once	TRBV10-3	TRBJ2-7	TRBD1	CAIRGRDRGSEQYF	TGTGCCATCAGAGGAAGGGACAGGGGTTCCGAGCAGTACTTC
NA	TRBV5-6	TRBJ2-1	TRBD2	CASSLSGRAYNEQFF	TGTGCCAGCAGCTTGAGCGGGAGGGCCTACAATGAGCAGTTCTTC
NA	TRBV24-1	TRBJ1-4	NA	CATQDSGDEKLFF	TGTGCCACCCAGGACTCAGGGGATGAAAAACTGTTTTTT
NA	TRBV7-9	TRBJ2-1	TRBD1	CASSRQGIDNEQFF	TGTGCCAGCAGCCGACAGGGGATAGACAATGAGCAGTTCTTC
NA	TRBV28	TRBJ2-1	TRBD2	CASSPWTSGGNEQFF	TGTGCCAGCAGCCCTTGGACTAGCGGCGGCAATGAGCAGTTCTTC
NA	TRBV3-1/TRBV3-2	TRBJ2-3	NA	CASRAPTTRGTDTQYF	TGTGCCAGCAGGGCGCCTACCACTCGGGGAACAGATACGCAGTATTTT
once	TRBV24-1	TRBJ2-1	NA	CATSDYVEGLEFF	TGTGCCACCAGTGATTACGTTGAGGGTTTGGAGTTCTTC
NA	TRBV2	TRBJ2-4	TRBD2	CASKREGRDIQYF	TGTGCCAGCAAAAGGGAGGGCCGGGACATTCAGTACTTC
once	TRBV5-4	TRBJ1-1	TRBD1	CASSLEGGVTDTEAFF	TGTGCCAGCAGCTTGGAAGGGGGCGTCACGGACACTGAAGCTTTCTTT
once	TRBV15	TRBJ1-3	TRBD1	CATSRDGTGVGNTIYF	TGTGCCACCAGCAGAGATGGGACAGGGGTAGGAAACACCATATATTTT
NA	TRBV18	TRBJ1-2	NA	CASSPRRGEDGYTF	TGTGCCAGCTCACCACGCAGGGGAGAAGACGGCTACACCTTC
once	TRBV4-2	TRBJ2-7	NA	CASSQDRSYEQYF	TGTGCCAGCAGCCAAGATCGCTCCTACGAGCAGTACTTC
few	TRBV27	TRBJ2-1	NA	CASSLSRQGGGEQFF	TGTGCCAGCAGTTTATCGAGGCAGGGGGGTGGTGAGCAGTTCTTC
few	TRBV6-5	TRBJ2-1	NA	CASSSGGSYNEQFF	TGTGCCAGCAGTAGCGGAGGCTCCTACAATGAGCAGTTCTTC
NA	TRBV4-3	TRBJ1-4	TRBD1	CASSQGTGVNEKLFF	TGCGCCAGCAGCCAGGGGACAGGGGTTAATGAAAAACTGTTTTTT
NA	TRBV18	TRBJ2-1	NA	CASSDSAGDDEQFF	TGTGCCAGCTCAGACTCAGCAGGGGATGATGAGCAGTTCTTC
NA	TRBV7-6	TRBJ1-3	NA	CASSLRTANSGNTIYF	TGTGCCAGCAGCTTGCGGACAGCCAACTCTGGAAACACCATATATTTT
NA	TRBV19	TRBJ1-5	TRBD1	CASSILPTGGVNQPQHF	TGTGCCAGTAGTATCCTCCCGACAGGGGGGGTAAATCAGCCCCAGCATTTT